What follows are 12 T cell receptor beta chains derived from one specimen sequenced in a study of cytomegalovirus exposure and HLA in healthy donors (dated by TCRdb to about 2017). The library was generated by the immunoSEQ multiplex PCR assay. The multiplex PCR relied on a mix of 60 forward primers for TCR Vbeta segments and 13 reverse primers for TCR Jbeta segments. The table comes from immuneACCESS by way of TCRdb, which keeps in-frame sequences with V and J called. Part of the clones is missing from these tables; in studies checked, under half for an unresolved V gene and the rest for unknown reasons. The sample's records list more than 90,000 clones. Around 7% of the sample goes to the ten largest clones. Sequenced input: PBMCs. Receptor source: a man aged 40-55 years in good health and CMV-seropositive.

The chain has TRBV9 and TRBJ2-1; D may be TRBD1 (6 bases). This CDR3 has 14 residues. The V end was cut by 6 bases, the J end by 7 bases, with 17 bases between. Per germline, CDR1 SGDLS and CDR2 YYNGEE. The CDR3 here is CASNNREKHNEQFF. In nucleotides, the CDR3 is TGTGCCAGCAATAACAGGGAAAAACATAATGAGCAGTTCTTC.

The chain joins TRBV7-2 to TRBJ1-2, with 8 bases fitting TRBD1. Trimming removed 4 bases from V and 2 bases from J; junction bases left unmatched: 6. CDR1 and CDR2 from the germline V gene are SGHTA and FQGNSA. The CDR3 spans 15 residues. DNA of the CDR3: TGTGCCAGCAGCTCGTCGGGACAGGCAAACTATGGCTACACCTTC. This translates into CASSSSGQANYGYTF.

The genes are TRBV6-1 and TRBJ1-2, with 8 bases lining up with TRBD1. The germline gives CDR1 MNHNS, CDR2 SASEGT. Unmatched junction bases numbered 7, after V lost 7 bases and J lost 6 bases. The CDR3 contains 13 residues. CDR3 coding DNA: TGTGCCAGCACCAATCCGGGACAGGATGGCTACACCTTC. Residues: CASTNPGQDGYTF.

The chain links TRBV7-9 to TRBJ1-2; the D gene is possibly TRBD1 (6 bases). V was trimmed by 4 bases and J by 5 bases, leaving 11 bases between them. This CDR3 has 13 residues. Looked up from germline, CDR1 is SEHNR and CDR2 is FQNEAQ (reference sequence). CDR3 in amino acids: CASSSEQGYGYTF. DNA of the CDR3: TGTGCCAGCAGCTCCGAACAGGGATATGGCTACACCTTC.

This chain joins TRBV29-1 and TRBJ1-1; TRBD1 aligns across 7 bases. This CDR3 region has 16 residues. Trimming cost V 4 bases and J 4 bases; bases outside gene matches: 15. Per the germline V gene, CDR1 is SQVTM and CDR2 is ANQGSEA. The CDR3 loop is CSVVGTGERLGTEAFF. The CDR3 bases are TGCAGCGTTGTGGGAACAGGGGAACGACTAGGCACTGAAGCTTTCTTT.

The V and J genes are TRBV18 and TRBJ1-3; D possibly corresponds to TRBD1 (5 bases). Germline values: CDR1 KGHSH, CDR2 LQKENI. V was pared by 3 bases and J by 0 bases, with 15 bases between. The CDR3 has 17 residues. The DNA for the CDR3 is TGTGCCAGCTCACCGTCGACAGTTTCTATCTCTGGAAACACCATATATTTT. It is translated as CASSPSTVSISGNTIYF.

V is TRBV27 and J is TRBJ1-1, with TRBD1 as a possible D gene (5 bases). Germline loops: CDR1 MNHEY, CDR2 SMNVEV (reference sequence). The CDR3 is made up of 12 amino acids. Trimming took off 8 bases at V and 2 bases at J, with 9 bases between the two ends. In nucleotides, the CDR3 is TGTGCCAGCCGGACACTCAACACTGAAGCTTTCTTT. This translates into CASRTLNTEAFF.

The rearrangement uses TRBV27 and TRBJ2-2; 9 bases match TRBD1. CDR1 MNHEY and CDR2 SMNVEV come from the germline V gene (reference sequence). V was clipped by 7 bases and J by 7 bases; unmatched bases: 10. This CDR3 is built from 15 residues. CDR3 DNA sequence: TGTGCCAGCAATTACGGGACAGGGAATAACGGGGAGCTGTTTTTT. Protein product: CASNYGTGNNGELFF.

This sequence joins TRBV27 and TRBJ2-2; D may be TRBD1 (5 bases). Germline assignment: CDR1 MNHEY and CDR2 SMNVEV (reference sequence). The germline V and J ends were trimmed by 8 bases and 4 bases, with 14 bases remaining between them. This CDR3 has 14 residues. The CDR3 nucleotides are TGTGCCAGCCTCCTCCAGGGAAGCACCGGGGAGCTGTTTTTT. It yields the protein CASLLQGSTGELFF.

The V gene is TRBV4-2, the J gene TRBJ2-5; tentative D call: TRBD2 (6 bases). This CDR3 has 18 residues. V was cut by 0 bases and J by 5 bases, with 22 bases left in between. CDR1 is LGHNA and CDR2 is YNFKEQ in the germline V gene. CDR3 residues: CASSQDQSRPTLAETQYF. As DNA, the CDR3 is TGTGCCAGCAGCCAAGATCAGTCCCGGCCCACGCTAGCGGAGACCCAGTACTTC.

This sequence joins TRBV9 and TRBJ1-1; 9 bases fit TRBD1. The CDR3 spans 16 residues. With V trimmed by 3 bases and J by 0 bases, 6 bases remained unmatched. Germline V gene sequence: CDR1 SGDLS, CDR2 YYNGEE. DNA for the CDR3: TGTGCCAGCAGCGCCCCACAGGGGGCGTTGAACACTGAAGCTTTCTTT. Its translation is CASSAPQGALNTEAFF. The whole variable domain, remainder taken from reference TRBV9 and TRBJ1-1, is DSGVTQTPKHLITATGQRVTLRCSPRSGDLSVYWYQQSLDQGLQFLIQYYNGEERAKGNILERFSAQQFPDLHSELNLSSLELGDSALYFCASSAPQGALNTEAFFGQGTRLTVV.

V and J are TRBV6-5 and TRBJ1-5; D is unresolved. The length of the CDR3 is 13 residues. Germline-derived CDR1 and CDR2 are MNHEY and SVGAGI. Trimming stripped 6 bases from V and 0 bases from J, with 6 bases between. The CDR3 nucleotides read TGTGCCAGCAGGAGGTCTAGCAATCAGCCCCAGCATTTT. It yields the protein CASRRSSNQPQHF.